The sequence of this T cell receptor beta chain was determined in a study of naive and memory T cell subsets. By proportion, this clonotype is medium-sized. The target antigen is unknown. Study-level findings and limits: In CD4 and CD8 cells, diversity dropped from naive through EMRA. Over 95% of naive TCR sequences appeared only once after error correction, unlike memory subsets.

Germline V lookup: CDR1 SQVTM, CDR2 ANQGSEA. Germline trimming cut 6 bases from V and 4 bases from J; bases unmatched to any gene: 7. CDR3 length: 13 amino acids. CD4+ T cell IFNgamma after overnight CMV lysate exposure gave donor CMV status. Two oligonucleotides, mixed equimolar, formed the beta constant-region primer covering TRBC1 and TRBC2. An oligonucleotide with the SP2 primer and a 12-nucleotide UMI was ligated to the cDNA 3' end. One entry per CDR3 protein results from TCRdb running MiXCR on the UMI-ligation and nested PCR reads. The repertoire holds roughly 27,000 distinct CDR3 sequences, with about 10% as singletons.

V usage is TRBV29-1 and J usage is TRBJ2-5; 8 nucleotides line up with TRBD1. The clonotype originates from a human donor in good health. The sample consisted of effector memory CD4+ T cells from blood. Sample subset: effector memory, CD45RA- CD27-. The CDR3 spells CSVHGQGGETQYF. CDR3 coding DNA: TGCAGCGTGCACGGACAGGGAGGAGAGACCCAGTACTTC.